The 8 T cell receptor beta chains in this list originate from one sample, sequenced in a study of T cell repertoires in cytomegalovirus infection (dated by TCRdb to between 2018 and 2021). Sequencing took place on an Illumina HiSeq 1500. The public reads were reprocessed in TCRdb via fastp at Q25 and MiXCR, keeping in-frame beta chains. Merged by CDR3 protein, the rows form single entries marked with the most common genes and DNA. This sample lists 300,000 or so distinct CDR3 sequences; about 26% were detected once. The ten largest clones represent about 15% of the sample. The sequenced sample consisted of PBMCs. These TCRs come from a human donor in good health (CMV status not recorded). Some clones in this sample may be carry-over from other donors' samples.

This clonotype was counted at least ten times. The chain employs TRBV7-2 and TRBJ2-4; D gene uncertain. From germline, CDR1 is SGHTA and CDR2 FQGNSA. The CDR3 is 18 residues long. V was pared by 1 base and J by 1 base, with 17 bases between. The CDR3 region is CASSLVLGPDTAKNIQYF. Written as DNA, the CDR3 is TGTGCCAGCAGCTTAGTTTTGGGTCCAGACACGGCCAAAAACATTCAGTACTTC.

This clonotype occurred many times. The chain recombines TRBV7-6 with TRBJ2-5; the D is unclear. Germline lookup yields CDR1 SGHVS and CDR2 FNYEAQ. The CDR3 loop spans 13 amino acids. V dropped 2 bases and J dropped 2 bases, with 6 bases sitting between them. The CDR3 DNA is TGTGCCAGCAGCTTAAGGCAGCAAGAGACCCAGTACTTC. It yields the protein CASSLRQQETQYF. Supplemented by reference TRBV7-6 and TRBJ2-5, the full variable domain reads GAGVSQSPRYKVTKRGQDVALRCDPISGHVSLYWYRQALGQGPEFLTYFNYEAQQDKSGLPNDRFSAERPEGSISTLTIQRTEQRDSAMYRCASSLRQQETQYFGPGTRLLVL.

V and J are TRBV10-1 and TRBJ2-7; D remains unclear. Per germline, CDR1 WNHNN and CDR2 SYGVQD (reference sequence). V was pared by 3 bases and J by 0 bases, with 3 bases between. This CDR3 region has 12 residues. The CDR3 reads CASSDNSYEQYF. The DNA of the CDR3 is TGCGCCAGCAGTGACAACTCCTACGAGCAGTACTTC.

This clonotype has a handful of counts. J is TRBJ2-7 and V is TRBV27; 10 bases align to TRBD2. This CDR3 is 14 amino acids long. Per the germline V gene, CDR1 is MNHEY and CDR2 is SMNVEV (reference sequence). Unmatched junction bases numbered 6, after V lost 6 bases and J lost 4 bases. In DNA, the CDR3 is TGTGCCAGCAGCCACACTAGCGGGAAGTACGAGCAGTACTTC. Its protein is CASSHTSGKYEQYF.

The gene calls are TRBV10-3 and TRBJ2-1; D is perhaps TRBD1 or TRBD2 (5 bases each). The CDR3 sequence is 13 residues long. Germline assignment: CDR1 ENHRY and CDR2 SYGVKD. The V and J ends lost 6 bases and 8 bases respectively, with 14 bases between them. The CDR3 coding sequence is TGTGCCATCAGCGTTAATCGAGGGGATGAGCAGTTCTTC. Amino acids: CAISVNRGDEQFF.

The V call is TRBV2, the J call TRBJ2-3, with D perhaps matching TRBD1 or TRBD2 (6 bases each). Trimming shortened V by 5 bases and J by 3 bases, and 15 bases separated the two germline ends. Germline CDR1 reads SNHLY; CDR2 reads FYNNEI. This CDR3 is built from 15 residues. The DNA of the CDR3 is TGTGCCAGCAGTAAGGAGGGCCAGGGGACAGATACGCAGTATTTT. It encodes CASSKEGQGTDTQYF.

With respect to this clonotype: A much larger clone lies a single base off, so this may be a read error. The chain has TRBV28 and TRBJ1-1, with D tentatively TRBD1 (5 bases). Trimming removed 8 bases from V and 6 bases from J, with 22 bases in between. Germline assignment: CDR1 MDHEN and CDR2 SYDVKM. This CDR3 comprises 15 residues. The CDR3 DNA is TGTGCCAGCGGTTATCCCGGGGACTCGGTCCCTGAAGCTTTCTTT. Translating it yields CASGYPGDSVPEAFF.

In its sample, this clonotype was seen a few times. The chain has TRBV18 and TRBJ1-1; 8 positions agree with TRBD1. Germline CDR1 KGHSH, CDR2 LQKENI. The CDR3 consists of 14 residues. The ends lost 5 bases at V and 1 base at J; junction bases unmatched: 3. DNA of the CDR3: TGTGCCAGCTCAAGGGACAGGAAGAACACTGAAGCTTTCTTT. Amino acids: CASSRDRKNTEAFF. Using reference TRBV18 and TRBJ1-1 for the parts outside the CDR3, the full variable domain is NAGVMQNPRHLVRRRGQEARLRCSPMKGHSHVYWYRQLPEEGLKFMVYLQKENIIDESGMPKERFSAEFPKEGPSILRIQQVVRGDSAAYFCASSRDRKNTEAFFGQGTRLTVV.